This paragraph reports one T cell receptor beta chain. What it recognizes is unknown. The data belong to a study of CD8 T cells in Susac syndrome. V lost 1 base and J lost 6, with 10 bases in between. This CDR3 region has 13 residues. The germline V gene encodes CDR1 DFQATT and CDR2 SNEGSKA (reference sequence). Regarding the study as a whole: Individuals included in the TCR sequencing and HLA analysis were acknowledged by the study to be relatively few in number.

An amount of RNA that ranged from roughly 0.45 to 1 ug was reverse transcribed with random hexamers. TCRdb ran MiXCR on the immunoSEQ multiplex PCR reads and lists one entry per CDR3 protein. The data hold a few hundred thousand distinct CDR3 sequences, with more than 85% observed a single time. Sequenced sample: CD4+ T cells from PBMCs. The clonotype was recovered from a human donor with multiple sclerosis. V gene TRBV20-1 combines with J gene TRBJ1-5; tentative D call: TRBD1 (5 bases). This CDR3 reads CSARVGGSQPQHF. The CDR3 DNA follows: TGCAGTGCTAGAGTCGGGGGTTCTCAGCCCCAGCATTTT.